A selection of T cell receptor beta chains follows, all from one sample in a study of CD8+ T cells in alopecia areata. TCRdb's copy holds only in-frame clones and misses some; the assay was immunoSEQ multiplex PCR. This table has 90,000 to 100,000 clones, less than 50% appearing once. Sequencing used CD4+ T cells sorted from blood. Every receptor here comes from a human donor with alopecia areata. The CDR3 runs from the conserved cysteine through the conserved F or W. A D gene is named only where the DNA matches it firmly. Only part of the rows carry a size: once, few, many, or a class if the clone is expanded.

TRBV30	TRBJ2-1	TRBD2	.	CAWASGVYNEQFF	TGTGCCTGGGCCAGCGGGGTTTACAATGAGCAGTTCTTC
TRBV30	TRBJ2-2	TRBD2	.	CACERGATGELFF	TGTGCCTGCGAGCGGGGAGCCACCGGGGAGCTGTTTTTT
TRBV4-2	TRBJ2-2	.	.	CASSQFEGLPGELFF	TGTGCCAGCAGCCAATTTGAGGGGTTGCCGGGGGAGCTGTTTTTT
TRBV5-1	TRBJ2-2	.	.	CASSLGGRNTGELFF	TGCGCCAGCAGCTTGGGGGGACGGAACACCGGGGAGCTGTTTTTT
TRBV15	TRBJ2-7	.	.	CATSGGWVRETYEQYF	TGTGCCACCAGCGGGGGCTGGGTCAGGGAAACCTACGAGCAGTACTTC
TRBV18	TRBJ2-4	.	once	CASSLRQVESKNIQYF	TGTGCCAGCTCACTACGACAGGTTGAGTCCAAAAACATTCAGTACTTC
TRBV29-1	TRBJ1-6	.	.	CRSPSGSSPLHF	TGCAGGTCCCCTTCCGGGAGTTCACCCCTCCACTTT
TRBV7-2	TRBJ2-5	.	.	CASSLVSTRSQETQYF	TGTGCCAGCAGCTTAGTAAGTACAAGGTCGCAAGAGACCCAGTACTTC
TRBV4-2	TRBJ2-1	TRBD2	.	CASSQGTGTSVYNEQFF	TGTGCCAGCAGCCAAGGAACCGGGACTAGCGTCTACAATGAGCAGTTCTTC
TRBV5-1	TRBJ2-5	.	.	CASSLQHRSEETQYF	TGCGCCAGCAGCTTGCAGCACAGGAGCGAAGAGACCCAGTACTTC
TRBV28	TRBJ2-7	.	.	CASSLTSSGEQYF	TGTGCCAGCAGTTTAACTAGCTCGGGCGAGCAGTACTTC
TRBV4-3	TRBJ2-2	TRBD2	.	CASSQPSGKTGELFF	TGCGCCAGCAGCCAGCCTAGCGGGAAGACCGGGGAGCTGTTTTTT
TRBV5-4	TRBJ2-4	TRBD2	.	CASSAGTTQNIQYF	TGTGCCAGCAGCGCAGGGACTACCCAAAACATTCAGTACTTC
TRBV2	TRBJ1-5	.	.	CASSVLSKGQPQHF	TGTGCCAGCAGTGTTTTGAGTAAGGGTCAGCCCCAGCATTTT
TRBV7-6	TRBJ2-7	.	.	CASSFRAGQLTYEQYF	TGTGCCAGCAGCTTTAGGGCGGGACAGCTAACCTACGAGCAGTACTTC
TRBV5-6	TRBJ2-7	TRBD2	.	CASSLRTSGRTASSYEQYF	TGTGCCAGCAGCCTGAGGACTAGCGGGAGGACTGCTAGCTCCTACGAGCAGTACTTC
TRBV19	TRBJ2-2	.	few	CASSRITNTGELFF	TGTGCCAGTAGCCGAATTACGAACACCGGGGAGCTGTTTTTT
TRBV30	TRBJ1-3	TRBD1	.	CAWSVGQALNTIYF	TGTGCCTGGAGTGTAGGACAGGCCCTTAACACCATATATTTT
TRBV29-1	TRBJ1-2	.	.	CSVGDTHNYGYTF	TGCAGCGTTGGGGACACGCATAACTATGGCTACACCTTC
TRBV7-2	TRBJ2-1	TRBD2	.	CASSPRLAGVSYNEQFF	TGTGCCAGCAGTCCCAGACTAGCGGGGGTCTCCTACAATGAGCAGTTCTTC
TRBV6-5	TRBJ2-5	.	few	CASSYAGNPQETQYF	TGTGCCAGCAGTTATGCGGGCAACCCCCAAGAGACCCAGTACTTC
TRBV7-9	TRBJ2-7	.	.	CASSFTRDNEQYF	TGTGCCAGCAGCTTCACCCGGGACAACGAGCAGTACTTC
TRBV6-5	TRBJ1-2	.	.	CASSYSGSVSYGYTF	TGTGCCAGCAGTTACTCAGGTTCAGTCTCCTATGGCTACACCTTC
TRBV7-2	TRBJ2-3	.	few	CASSLQQGLTDTQYF	TGTGCCAGCAGCTTACAACAGGGTCTAACAGATACGCAGTATTTT
TRBV15	TRBJ2-2	TRBD2	few	CATRRGLAVTGELFF	TGTGCCACCAGAAGGGGACTAGCGGTCACCGGGGAGCTGTTTTTT
TRBV7-9	TRBJ2-3	.	.	CASSPADTQYF	TGTGCCAGCAGCCCCGCGGATACGCAGTATTTT
TRBV4-2	TRBJ2-7	TRBD1	.	CASQSRTGTGVYEQYF	TGTGCCAGCCAATCACGAACCGGGACAGGAGTCTACGAGCAGTACTTC
TRBV19	TRBJ2-3	TRBD2	few	CASSIVAGGTDTQYF	TGTGCCAGTAGTATAGTTGCGGGGGGCACAGATACGCAGTATTTT
TRBV5-1	TRBJ1-5	.	.	CASSLLPGNQPQHF	TGCGCCAGCAGCCTGCTCCCGGGCAATCAGCCCCAGCATTTT
TRBV11-2	TRBJ2-5	.	.	CASSLGYSEGTQYF	TGTGCCAGCAGCTTAGGATACTCGGAGGGCACCCAGTACTTC
TRBV2	TRBJ2-7	.	.	CASTPGYEQYF	TGTGCCAGCACCCCGGGCTACGAGCAGTACTTC
TRBV29-1	TRBJ2-5	.	few	CSAGGRQGKKTQYF	TGCAGCGCGGGAGGGAGACAGGGGAAAAAGACCCAGTACTTC
TRBV6-1	TRBJ2-2	TRBD2	.	CASREQGTSYTGELFF	TGTGCCAGCAGGGAACAGGGGACTAGCTACACCGGGGAGCTGTTTTTT
TRBV30	TRBJ1-1	TRBD1	.	CAWTPQGSYTEAFF	TGTGCCTGGACCCCACAGGGGAGTTACACTGAAGCTTTCTTT
TRBV7-2	TRBJ2-5	.	few	CASSLSTGFQETQYF	TGTGCCAGCAGCCTGTCTACAGGGTTTCAAGAGACCCAGTACTTC
TRBV4-1	TRBJ2-1	TRBD1	many	CASSQAGTGAYGEQFF	TGCGCCAGCAGCCAAGCCGGGACAGGGGCTTATGGCGAGCAGTTCTTC
TRBV2	TRBJ1-1	.	.	CASSVQGTMNTEAFF	TGTGCCAGCAGTGTCCAGGGGACGATGAACACTGAAGCTTTCTTT
TRBV7-2	TRBJ2-5	TRBD2	.	CASSRTSGNQETQYF	TGTGCCAGCAGCCGGACTAGCGGCAACCAAGAGACCCAGTACTTC
TRBV7-8	TRBJ1-5	.	.	CASSLARAQPQHF	TGTGCCAGCAGCTTAGCGAGGGCTCAGCCCCAGCATTTT
TRBV6-6	TRBJ2-1	TRBD1	.	CASSRTGNEQFF	TGTGCCAGCAGCCGGACAGGGAATGAGCAGTTCTTC
TRBV5-4	TRBJ2-5	.	few	CASSSGGRSSETQYF	TGTGCCAGCAGCTCCGGGGGCCGGAGTTCAGAGACCCAGTACTTC
TRBV5-1	TRBJ2-7	.	.	CASSLVTASYEQYF	TGCGCCAGCAGCTTAGTGACAGCCTCCTACGAGCAGTACTTC
TRBV4-1	TRBJ2-1	.	.	CASSLPGDPYNEQFF	TGCGCCAGCAGCCTTCCCGGAGACCCCTACAATGAGCAGTTCTTC
TRBV7-2	TRBJ2-7	TRBD2	.	CASSFFREGPRGQYF	TGTGCCAGCAGCTTTTTTCGGGAGGGCCCGAGGGGGCAGTACTTC
TRBV6-1	TRBJ2-3	.	.	CASRWSSTDTQYF	TGTGCCAGTCGCTGGTCTAGCACAGATACGCAGTATTTT
TRBV28	TRBJ2-7	TRBD1	.	CASLDRARYEQYF	TGTGCCAGTCTAGACAGGGCGAGATACGAGCAGTACTTC
TRBV5-1	TRBJ2-6	.	.	CASSRTGPGANVLTF	TGCGCCAGCAGCCGCACAGGGCCCGGGGCCAACGTCCTGACTTTC
TRBV29-1	TRBJ2-7	TRBD1	.	CSVAGQGVSEQYF	TGCAGCGTAGCCGGACAGGGAGTTTCCGAGCAGTACTTC
TRBV9	TRBJ2-7	TRBD1	few	CASSVGTGSSYEQYF	TGTGCCAGCAGCGTAGGGACAGGGTCTAGCTACGAGCAGTACTTC
TRBV28	TRBJ2-2	.	few	CASSFGGGELFF	TGTGCCAGCAGTTTTGGGGGCGGGGAGCTGTTTTTT
TRBV4-2	TRBJ2-7	TRBD2	.	CASSQGLAGETYEQYF	TGTGCCAGCAGCCAGGGACTAGCGGGAGAGACCTACGAGCAGTACTTC
TRBV11-2	TRBJ2-3	.	few	CASRRSTDTQYF	TGTGCCAGCCGACGGAGCACAGATACGCAGTATTTT
TRBV30	TRBJ2-7	TRBD2	.	CAWRTSGSYEQYF	TGTGCCTGGAGGACTAGCGGGAGTTACGAGCAGTACTTC
TRBV7-2	TRBJ2-7	.	.	CASSLALNSYEQYF	TGTGCCAGCAGCTTAGCCCTAAACTCCTACGAGCAGTACTTC
TRBV29-1	TRBJ2-7	.	.	CSVGTHVSSYEQYF	TGCAGCGTAGGAACACACGTAAGCTCCTACGAGCAGTACTTC
TRBV7-2	TRBJ2-4	TRBD2	.	CASSGGTKNIQYF	TGTGCCAGTAGCGGGGGGACCAAAAACATTCAGTACTTC
TRBV30	TRBJ1-6	TRBD1	few	CAWDRVDSPLHF	TGTGCCTGGGACAGGGTGGACTCACCCCTCCACTTT
TRBV30	TRBJ2-7	TRBD1	.	CAWSQRQGKQYF	TGTGCCTGGAGTCAACGACAGGGAAAGCAGTACTTC